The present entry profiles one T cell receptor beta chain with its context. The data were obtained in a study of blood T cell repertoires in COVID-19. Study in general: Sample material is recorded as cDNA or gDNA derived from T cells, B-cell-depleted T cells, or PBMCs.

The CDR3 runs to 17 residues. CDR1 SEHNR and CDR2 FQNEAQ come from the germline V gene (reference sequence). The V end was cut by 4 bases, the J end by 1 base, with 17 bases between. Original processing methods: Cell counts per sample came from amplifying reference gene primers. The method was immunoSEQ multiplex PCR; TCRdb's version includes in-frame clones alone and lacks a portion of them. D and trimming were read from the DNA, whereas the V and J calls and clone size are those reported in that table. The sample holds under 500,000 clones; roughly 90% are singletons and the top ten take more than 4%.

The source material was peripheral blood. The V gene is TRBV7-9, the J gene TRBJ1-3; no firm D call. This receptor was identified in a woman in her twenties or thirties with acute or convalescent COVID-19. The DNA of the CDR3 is TGTGCCAGCAGCTCCACTTCAAGAGGAGCTTCTGGAAACACCATATATTTT. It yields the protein CASSSTSRGASGNTIYF.